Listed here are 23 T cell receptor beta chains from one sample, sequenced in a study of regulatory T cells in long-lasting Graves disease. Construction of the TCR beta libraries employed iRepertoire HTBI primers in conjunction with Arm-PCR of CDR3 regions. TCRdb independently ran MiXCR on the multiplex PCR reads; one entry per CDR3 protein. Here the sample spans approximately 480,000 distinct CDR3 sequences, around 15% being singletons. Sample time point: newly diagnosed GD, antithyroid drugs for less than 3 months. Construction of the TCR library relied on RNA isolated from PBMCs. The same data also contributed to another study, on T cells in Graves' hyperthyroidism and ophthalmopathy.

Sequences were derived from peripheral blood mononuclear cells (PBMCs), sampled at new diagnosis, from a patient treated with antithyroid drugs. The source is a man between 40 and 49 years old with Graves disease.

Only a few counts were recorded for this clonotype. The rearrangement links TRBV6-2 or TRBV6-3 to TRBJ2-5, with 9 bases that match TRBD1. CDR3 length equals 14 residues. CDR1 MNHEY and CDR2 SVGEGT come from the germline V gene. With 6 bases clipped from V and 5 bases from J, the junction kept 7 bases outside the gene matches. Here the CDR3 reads CASRDDRGGETQYF. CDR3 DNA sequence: TGTGCCAGCAGAGACGACAGGGGGGGTGAGACCCAGTACTTC.

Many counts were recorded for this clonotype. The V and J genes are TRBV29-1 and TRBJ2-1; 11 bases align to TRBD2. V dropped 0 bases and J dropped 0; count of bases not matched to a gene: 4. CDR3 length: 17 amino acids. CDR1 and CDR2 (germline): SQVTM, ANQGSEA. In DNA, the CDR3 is TGCAGCGTTGAAGATCGAACTAGCGGGAGCTCCTACAATGAGCAGTTCTTC. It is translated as CSVEDRTSGSSYNEQFF.

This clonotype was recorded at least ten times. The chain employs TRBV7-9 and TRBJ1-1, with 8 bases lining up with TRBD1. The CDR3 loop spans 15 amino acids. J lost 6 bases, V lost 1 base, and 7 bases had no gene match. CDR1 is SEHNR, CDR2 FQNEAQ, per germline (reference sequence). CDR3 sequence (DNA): TGTGCCAGCAGCTTAGGGCAGGGGGCTTACCCTGAAGCTTTCTTT. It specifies CASSLGQGAYPEAFF.

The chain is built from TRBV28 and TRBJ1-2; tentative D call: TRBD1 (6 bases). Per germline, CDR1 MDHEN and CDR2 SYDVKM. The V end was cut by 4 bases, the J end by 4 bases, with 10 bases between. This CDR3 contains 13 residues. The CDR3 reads CASSSQGIYGYTF. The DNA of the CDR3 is TGTGCCAGCAGTTCCCAGGGGATCTATGGCTACACCTTC.

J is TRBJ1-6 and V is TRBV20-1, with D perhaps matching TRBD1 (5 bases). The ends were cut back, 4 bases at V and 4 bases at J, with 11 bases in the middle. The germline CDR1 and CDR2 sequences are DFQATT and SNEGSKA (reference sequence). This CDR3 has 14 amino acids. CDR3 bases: TGCAGTGCTAACCGGGACGGGTATAATTCACCCCTCCACTTT. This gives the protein CSANRDGYNSPLHF.

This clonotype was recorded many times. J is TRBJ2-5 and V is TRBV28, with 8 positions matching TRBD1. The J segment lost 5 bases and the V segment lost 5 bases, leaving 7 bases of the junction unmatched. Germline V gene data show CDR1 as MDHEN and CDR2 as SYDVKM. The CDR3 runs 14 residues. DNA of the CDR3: TGTGCCAGCAGTCCCCCGGACAGGGATGAGACCCAGTACTTC. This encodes CASSPPDRDETQYF. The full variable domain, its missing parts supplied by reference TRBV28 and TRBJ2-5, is DVKVTQSSRYLVKRTGEKVFLECVQDMDHENMFWYRQDPGLGLRLIYFSYDVKMKEKGDIPEGYSVSREKKERFSLILESASTNQTSMYLCASSPPDRDETQYFGPGTRLLVL.

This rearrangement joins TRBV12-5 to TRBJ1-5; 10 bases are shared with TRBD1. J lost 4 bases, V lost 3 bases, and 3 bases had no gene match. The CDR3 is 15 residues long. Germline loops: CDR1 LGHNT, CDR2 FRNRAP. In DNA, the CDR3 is TGTGCTAGTGGTTTAGGGGACAGGGGAAATCAGCCCCAGCATTTT. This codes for CASGLGDRGNQPQHF. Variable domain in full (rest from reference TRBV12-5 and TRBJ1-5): DARVTQTPRHKVTEMGQEVTMRCQPILGHNTVFWYRQTMMQGLELLAYFRNRAPLDDSGMPKDRFSAEMPDATLATLKIQPSEPRDSAVYFCASGLGDRGNQPQHFGDGTRLSIL.

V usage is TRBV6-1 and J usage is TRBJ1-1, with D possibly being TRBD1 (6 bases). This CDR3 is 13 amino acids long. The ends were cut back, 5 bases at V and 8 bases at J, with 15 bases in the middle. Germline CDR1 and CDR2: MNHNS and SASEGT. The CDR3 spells CASSPTTGTEAFF. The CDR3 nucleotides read TGTGCCAGCAGTCCAACGACCGGGACAGAAGCTTTCTTT.

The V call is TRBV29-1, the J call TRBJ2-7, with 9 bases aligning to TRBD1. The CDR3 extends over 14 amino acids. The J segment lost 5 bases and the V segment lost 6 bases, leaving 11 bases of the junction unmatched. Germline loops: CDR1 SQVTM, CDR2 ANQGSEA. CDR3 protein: CSVSPGQGTDEQYF. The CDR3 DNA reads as TGCAGCGTGTCCCCGGGACAGGGCACTGACGAGCAGTACTTC.

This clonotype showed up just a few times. The CDR3 protein is CSVVVGGTGELFF. The CDR3 nucleotides read TGCAGCGTTGTGGTCGGAGGGACCGGGGAGCTGTTTTTT. The chain employs TRBV29-1 and TRBJ2-2, with TRBD2 as a possible D gene (6 bases). The germline V gene encodes CDR1 SQVTM and CDR2 ANQGSEA. Between the trimmed V and J ends, which lost 4 bases and 5 bases, there was a span of 11 bases. The CDR3 contains 13 residues.

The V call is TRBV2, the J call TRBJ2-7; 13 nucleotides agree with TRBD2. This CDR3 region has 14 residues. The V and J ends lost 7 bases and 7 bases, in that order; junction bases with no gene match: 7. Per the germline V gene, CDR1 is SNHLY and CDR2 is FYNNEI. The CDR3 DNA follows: TGTGCCAGCAAAGGACTAGCGGGAGTTAATGAGCAGTACTTC. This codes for CASKGLAGVNEQYF.

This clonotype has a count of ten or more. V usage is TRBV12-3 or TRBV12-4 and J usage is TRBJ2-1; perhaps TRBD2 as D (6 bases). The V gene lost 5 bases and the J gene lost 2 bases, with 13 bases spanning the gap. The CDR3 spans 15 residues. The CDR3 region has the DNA TGTGCCAGCAGTCCCGGGACTGTAACCTACAATGAGCAGTTCTTC. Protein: CASSPGTVTYNEQFF.

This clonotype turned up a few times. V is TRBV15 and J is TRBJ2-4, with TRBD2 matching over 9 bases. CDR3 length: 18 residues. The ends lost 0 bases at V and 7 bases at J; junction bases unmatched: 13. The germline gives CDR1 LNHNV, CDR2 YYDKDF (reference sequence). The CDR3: CATSRDGPGLALVNIQYF. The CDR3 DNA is TGTGCCACCAGCAGAGATGGCCCCGGACTAGCGTTGGTGAACATTCAGTACTTC.

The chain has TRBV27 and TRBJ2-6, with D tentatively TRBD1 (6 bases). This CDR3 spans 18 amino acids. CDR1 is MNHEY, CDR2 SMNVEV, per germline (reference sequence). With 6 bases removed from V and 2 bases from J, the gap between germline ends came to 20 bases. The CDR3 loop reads CASSPLEGVQAGANVLTF. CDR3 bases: TGTGCCAGCAGCCCCCTCGAGGGGGTTCAAGCTGGGGCCAACGTCCTGACTTTC.

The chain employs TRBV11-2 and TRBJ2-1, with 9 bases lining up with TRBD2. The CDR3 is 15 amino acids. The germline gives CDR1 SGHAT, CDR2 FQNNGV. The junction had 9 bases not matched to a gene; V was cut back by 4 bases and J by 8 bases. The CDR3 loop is CASSSNSGSVHEQFF. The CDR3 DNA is TGTGCCAGCAGCTCAAATAGCGGGAGCGTCCATGAGCAGTTCTTC.

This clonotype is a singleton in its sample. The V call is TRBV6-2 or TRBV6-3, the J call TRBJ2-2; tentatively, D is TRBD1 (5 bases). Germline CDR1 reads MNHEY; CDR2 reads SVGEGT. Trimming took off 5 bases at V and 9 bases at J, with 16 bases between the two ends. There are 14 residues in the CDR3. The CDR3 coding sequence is TGTGCCAGCAGTCCAGGGTTTGAATTCCGGGAGCTGTTTTTT. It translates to CASSPGFEFRELFF.

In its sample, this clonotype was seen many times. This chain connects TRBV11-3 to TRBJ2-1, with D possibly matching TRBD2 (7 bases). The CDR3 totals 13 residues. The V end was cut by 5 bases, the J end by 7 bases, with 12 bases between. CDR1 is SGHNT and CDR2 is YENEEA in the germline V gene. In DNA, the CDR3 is TGTGCCAGCAGCCGGGGGGCTGTAAATGAGCAGTTCTTC. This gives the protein CASSRGAVNEQFF.

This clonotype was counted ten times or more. The CDR3 loop reads CASSLGVGGVPHEQFF. The CDR3, as DNA: TGTGCCAGCAGCTTAGGGGTAGGTGGGGTACCGCATGAGCAGTTCTTC. The V call is TRBV7-2, the J call TRBJ2-1; D is uncertain. The CDR3 runs to 16 residues. Trimming took 1 base from V and 8 from J, leaving 18 bases between them. Per the germline V gene, CDR1 is SGHTA and CDR2 is FQGNSA.

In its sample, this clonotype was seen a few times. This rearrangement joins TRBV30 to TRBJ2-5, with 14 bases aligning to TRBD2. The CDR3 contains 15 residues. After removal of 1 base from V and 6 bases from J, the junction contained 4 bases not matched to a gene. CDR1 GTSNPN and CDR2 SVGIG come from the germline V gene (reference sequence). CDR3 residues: CAWSAGTSGRKTQYF. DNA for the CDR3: TGTGCCTGGAGTGCCGGGACTAGCGGGAGAAAGACCCAGTACTTC.

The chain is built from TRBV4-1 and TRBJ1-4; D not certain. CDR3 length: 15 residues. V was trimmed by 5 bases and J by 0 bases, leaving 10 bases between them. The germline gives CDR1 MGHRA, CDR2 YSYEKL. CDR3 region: CASSWTAPTNEKLFF. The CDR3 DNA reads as TGCGCCAGCAGCTGGACCGCACCAACTAATGAAAAACTGTTTTTT.

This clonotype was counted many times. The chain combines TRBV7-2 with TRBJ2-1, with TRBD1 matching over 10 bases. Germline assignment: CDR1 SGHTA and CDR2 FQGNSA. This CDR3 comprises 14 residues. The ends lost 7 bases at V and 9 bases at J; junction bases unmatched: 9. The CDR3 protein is CASKGQGPFGEQFF. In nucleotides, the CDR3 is TGTGCCAGCAAGGGACAGGGGCCCTTCGGTGAGCAGTTCTTC. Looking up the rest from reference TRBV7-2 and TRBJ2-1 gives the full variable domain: GAGVSQSPSNKVTEKGKDVELRCDPISGHTALYWYRQSLGQGLEFLIYFQGNSAPDKSGLPSDRFSAERTGGSVSTLTIQRTQQEDSAVYLCASKGQGPFGEQFFGPGTRLTVL.

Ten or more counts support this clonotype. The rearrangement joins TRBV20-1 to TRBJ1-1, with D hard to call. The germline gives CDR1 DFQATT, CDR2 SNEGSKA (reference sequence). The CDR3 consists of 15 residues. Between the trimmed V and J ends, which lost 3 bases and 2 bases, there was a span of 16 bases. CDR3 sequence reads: CSASSVAWANTEAFF. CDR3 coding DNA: TGCAGTGCTAGTAGTGTAGCCTGGGCAAACACTGAAGCTTTCTTT.

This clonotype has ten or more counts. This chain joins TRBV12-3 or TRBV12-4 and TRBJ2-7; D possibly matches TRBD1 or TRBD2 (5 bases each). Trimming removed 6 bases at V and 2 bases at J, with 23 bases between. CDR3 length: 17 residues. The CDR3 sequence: CASSQTTSGATPYEQYF. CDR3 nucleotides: TGTGCCAGCAGCCAAACCACCTCCGGGGCTACCCCCTACGAGCAGTACTTC.